The clone carrying this T cell receptor (beta chain) was observed many times. Its antigen is still unknown. This specimen comes from a study of response to subunit inactivated influenza vaccine. Study-level results: The authors suggested that every seasonal influenza vaccination recruits few new T cells.

The germline V gene encodes CDR1 DFQATT and CDR2 SNEGSKA (reference sequence). The CDR3 has 13 amino acids. V was trimmed by 2 bases and J by 2 bases, leaving 9 bases between them. MiXCR, run by TCRdb on the RT-PCR reads, gives a single entry per CDR3 protein. This table holds about 520,000 distinct CDR3 sequences, roughly 9.8% found once. This sequence was found in a man in his forties or fifties who received an inactivated influenza vaccine. Sequenced here: PBMCs from blood, sampled about 40 days after vaccination. This chain connects TRBV20-1 to TRBJ2-5; D call uncertain. The CDR3 DNA reads TGCAGTGCTAGACGGTTTATTCAAGAGACCCAGTACTTC. Translating gives CSARRFIQETQYF.